A selection of T cell receptor beta chains follows, all from one sample in a study of graft-versus-host responses after intestinal transplantation. Repertoires were generated with immunoSEQ multiplex PCR, while TCRdb's copy carries only in-frame clones and drops some. The sample has under 20,000 clones; around 86% are singletons. Sequenced material: bone marrow, taken roughly 19 weeks after transplant. These receptors came from a human patient who received an intestinal transplant, so some T cells may come from the graft donor. Both conserved end residues are part of each CDR3. The order of the fields is clone size, D gene, V gene, CDR3 protein. The D gene is left open where the match is weak. Clone size, where shown, is once, few, many, or a class for clones that have expanded.

-	-	TRBV7-3	CASGDGDTYEQYF
-	-	TRBV2	CASSEGEVGGETQYF
-	TRBD1	TRBV2	CASSWDRTNTEAFF
-	-	TRBV10-2	CASSPGLVGYGYTF
-	-	TRBV27	CASSLRATDTQYF
-	-	TRBV5-1	CASRYGLDLSYEQYF
-	-	TRBV6-1	CASSVDSPNTEAFF
-	-	TRBV2	CASSPISWTRDEQFF
-	-	TRBV27	CASSSPGSLYEQYF
-	-	TRBV7-9	CASTPGRRDSEQYF
-	-	TRBV9	CASSVGAGSSYEQYF
-	-	TRBV2	CASKSPGIPYEQYF
-	-	TRBV6-6	CASSFLGYEQYF
-	-	TRBV5-3	CARPCPGGACQPYVWNTEAFF
-	TRBD1	TRBV7-3	CASSCRDREQWNTEAFF
-	TRBD1	TRBV7-9	CASSFGTAYEQYF
-	-	TRBV6-5	CASSYSLGADTEAFF
-	-	TRBV5-1	CASSLPGRIRHEQYF
-	-	TRBV13	CASTRGGGRPYEQYF
-	-	TRBV4-1	CASSQGAGTEAFF
once	-	TRBV7-2	CASSLAGFKNTGELFF
-	-	TRBV2	CASIKNRGGFSNQPQHF
-	-	TRBV30	CAWTLGGSYGYTF
-	-	TRBV30	CACWGGSRSGYTF
-	-	TRBV9	CASSVDPSGANVLTF
-	-	TRBV19	CASRGGNLNTGELFF
-	TRBD1	TRBV7-8	CASSLANWRQGAYNEQFF
-	-	TRBV4-1	CASSQESRAGREKLFF
-	-	TRBV6-5	CASSYSTHMDSYEQYF
-	TRBD1	TRBV7-3	CASSSQGQGYGEQFF
-	-	TRBV11-3	CASSERKGGDTQYF
-	-	TRBV2	CASCPDPAVLYNSPLHF
-	-	TRBV6-6	CASSYSGSNEQFF
-	TRBD1	TRBV7-9	CASSLGQGVFDTQYF
-	TRBD2	TRBV18	CASSLTGLAGGATYNEQFF
-	-	TRBV5-8	CASSGGTDFTYEQYF
-	TRBD1	TRBV11-2	CASSVNPSGTVLAKNIQYF
-	-	TRBV29-1	CSVEGDQETQYF
-	-	TRBV21-1	CASTGNFYGYTF
-	TRBD1	TRBV6-4	CASSDSTGGQETQYF
-	TRBD2	TRBV5-4	CASSLTASGGNEQYF